This TCR beta chain was retrieved from a study of T cells in Graves' hyperthyroidism and ophthalmopathy. Findings and limits, study-wide: In validation, the model predicted ophthalmopathy. These predictions came a median about 6.5 months before onset.

CDR1 ENHRY and CDR2 SYGVKD come from the germline V gene. With 5 bases removed from V and 4 bases from J, the gap between germline ends came to 14 bases. This CDR3 is 14 amino acids long. This clonotype has at least ten counts. Its antigen is undetermined. Template material for amplifying TCR beta CDR3 regions consisted of RNA transcripts. TCR CDR3 underwent first-round RT-PCR with the HTBI primer set. In TCRdb, the multiplex PCR reads were re-called with MiXCR into one record per CDR3 protein. The sample has a few hundred thousand distinct CDR3 sequences; roughly 15% are singletons. J is TRBJ2-5 and V is TRBV10-3, with a weak D call TRBD2 (6 bases). Sequencing used blood. This TCR came from a woman aged 18-29 years with Graves' hyperthyroidism. Written as DNA, the CDR3 is TGTGCCATCAGTCTTAGCGGAGACGCAGAGACCCAGTACTTC. Translating it yields CAISLSGDAETQYF.